One and the same sample provided the 14 T cell receptor beta chains below, sequenced in a study of T-cell memory formation after mild COVID-19. MiXCR was run by TCRdb on the 5' RACE reads, yielding one entry per CDR3 protein. Among about 470,000 distinct CDR3 sequences listed, around 25% were seen once. The sequenced sample consisted of PBMCs or a T cell subset sorted from them (not recorded which). The receptors come from an adult woman who had mild COVID-19 (a few samples of this study predate the infection). Cell type and time point are not known.

The chain couples TRBV12-3 or TRBV12-4 to TRBJ2-7; 12 positions agree with TRBD2. The CDR3 is made up of 15 amino acids. The ends lost 8 bases at V and 2 bases at J; junction bases unmatched: 7. CDR3 DNA sequence: TGTGCCAGCCGGCCTGGACTAGCGGGGACCTACGAGCAGTACTTC. Translated, it gives CASRPGLAGTYEQYF.

The V call is TRBV30, the J call TRBJ2-3, with 13 positions matching TRBD2. With V trimmed by 4 bases and J by 5 bases, 15 bases remained unmatched. The CDR3 consists of 18 residues. The germline CDR1 and CDR2 sequences are GTSNPN and SVGIG (reference sequence). The CDR3 protein is CAWKNESTSGGWQDTQYF. CDR3 nucleotides: TGTGCCTGGAAAAATGAATCGACTAGCGGGGGGTGGCAAGATACGCAGTATTTT.

V gene TRBV2 combines with J gene TRBJ2-6; possible D gene TRBD1, 6 bases. V was cut by 10 bases and J by 0 bases, with 13 bases left in between. Germline-derived CDR1 and CDR2 are SNHLY and FYNNEI. This CDR3 is built from 15 residues. This chain's CDR3 is CATYRTVSGANVLTF. CDR3 in DNA: TGTGCCACCTATCGGACAGTCTCTGGGGCCAACGTCCTGACTTTC.

This chain uses TRBV11-1 with TRBJ1-1; no clear D. This CDR3 comprises 13 residues. Trimming left V 2 bases short and J 2 bases short, with 6 bases between. CDR1 and CDR2 (germline): SGHAT, FQDESV (reference sequence). CDR3 residues: CASSLILNTEAFF. The DNA of the CDR3 is TGTGCCAGCAGCTTAATACTAAACACTGAAGCTTTCTTT.

This clonotype showed up just a few times. This chain uses TRBV5-8 with TRBJ1-5, with D possibly being TRBD1 (5 bases). This CDR3 comprises 15 residues. V lost 7 bases, J lost 3 bases, and 17 bases lay in between. Per the germline V gene, CDR1 is SGHTS and CDR2 is YDEGEE. The CDR3 loop reads CASGAPRDLNQPQHF. CDR3 DNA sequence: TGTGCCAGCGGGGCCCCACGGGACCTCAATCAGCCCCAGCATTTT.

The V gene is TRBV7-9, the J gene TRBJ2-3; D remains unclear. Looked up from germline, CDR1 is SEHNR and CDR2 is FQNEAQ (reference sequence). The CDR3 is 14 residues long. V was shortened by 4 bases and J by 0 bases, with 8 bases between the two germline ends. DNA for the CDR3: TGTGCCAGCAGCTACGCTTCTAGCACAGATACGCAGTATTTT. It yields the protein CASSYASSTDTQYF.

The chain couples TRBV2 to TRBJ2-7, with 11 bases lining up with TRBD2. V trimming: 1 base; J trimming: 4 bases; junction bases outside the gene matches: 3. The germline V gene encodes CDR1 SNHLY and CDR2 FYNNEI. The CDR3 sequence is 15 residues long. CDR3 loop: CASSEGLAGGYEQYF. CDR3 sequence (DNA): TGTGCCAGCAGTGAAGGTCTAGCGGGAGGTTACGAGCAGTACTTC.

A remark on this clonotype: The junction shows a germline mismatch at one end, possibly a read error. The chain uses TRBV6-7 and TRBJ2-2, with a weak D call TRBD2 (5 bases). TRBV6-7 is placed among ORFs of uncertain function. This CDR3 is 14 amino acids long. The CDR3 spells CASIRGISTVELFF. The DNA of the CDR3 is TGTGCCAGCATAAGAGGGATTAGTACCGTGGAGCTGTTTTTT.

This clonotype was detected only a few times. The chain joins TRBV12-3 or TRBV12-4 to TRBJ1-2; TRBD1 aligns across 8 bases. Losses at the gene ends were 5 bases for V and 4 bases for J; bases not matched to a gene: 9. The CDR3 consists of 15 residues. The CDR3 DNA follows: TGTGCCAGCAGTCTCCACGGACAGGGAAGCTATGGCTACACCTTC. It translates to CASSLHGQGSYGYTF.

The chain uses TRBV7-3 and TRBJ1-6, with D possibly TRBD1 on 5 matching bases. The CDR3 sequence is 15 residues long. The germline V gene has CDR1 SGHTA and CDR2 FQGTGA. Trimming removed 2 bases from V and 10 bases from J, with 15 bases in between. This CDR3 reads CASSLFQGKGSPLHF. In nucleotides, the CDR3 is TGTGCCAGCAGCTTATTCCAGGGAAAAGGATCACCCCTCCACTTT.

Ten or more counts support this clonotype. The chain carries TRBV5-5 and TRBJ1-1; unclear D gene. This CDR3 spans 11 amino acids. CDR1 and CDR2 from the germline V gene are SGHKS and YYEKEE (reference sequence). Trimming stripped 1 base from V and 7 bases from J, with 5 bases between. CDR3 region: CASSLLHEAFF. The CDR3 DNA sequence: TGTGCCAGCAGCTTGTTACATGAAGCTTTCTTT.

This chain connects TRBV5-4 to TRBJ1-5; weak D call: TRBD1 (5 bases). Deletions cut 0 bases from V and 1 base from J, with 8 bases between. Germline CDR1 SGHNT, CDR2 YYREEE (reference sequence). This CDR3 region has 15 residues. CDR3 DNA: TGTGCCAGCAGCTTGGGGGGGAAGAGCAATCAGCCCCAGCATTTT. It translates to CASSLGGKSNQPQHF. The variable domain in full, completed from reference TRBV5-4 and TRBJ1-5, reads ETGVTQSPTHLIKTRGQQVTLRCSSQSGHNTVSWYQQALGQGPQFIFQYYREEENGRGNFPPRFSGLQFPNYSSELNVNALELDDSALYLCASSLGGKSNQPQHFGDGTRLSIL.

The V and J genes are TRBV15 and TRBJ1-4, with D hard to call. In germline, CDR1 is LNHNV, CDR2 YYDKDF (reference sequence). Trimming pared 0 bases from V and 8 bases from J, leaving 13 bases between. This CDR3 is built from 15 residues. In DNA, the CDR3 is TGTGCCACCAGCAGAGATCGCGGGGTGGGGGAAAAACTGTTTTTT. Protein product: CATSRDRGVGEKLFF.

The J gene is TRBJ2-5, the V gene TRBV12-3 or TRBV12-4; weak D call: TRBD2 (5 bases). The CDR3 covers 15 residues. V dropped 6 bases and J dropped 10 bases, with 24 bases sitting between them. In DNA, the CDR3 is TGTGCCAGCAGCTTGAGTGAGGGAGACCGACGGCGCCAGTACTTC. Translation: CASSLSEGDRRRQYF.